This T cell receptor (beta chain) derives from a study of shared clonotypes between healthy human individuals (dated by TCRdb to between 2020 and 2021). In terms of the full investigation: A couple of women and a few men aged 18 to 49 years were included in the cohort. Libraries were prepared and TCR repertoires were sequenced by different laboratories using diverse techniques, in order to increase sequencing depth and limit assay-specific biases. Blood TCR repertoires of five healthy adults were deeply sequenced to estimate repertoire size and the extent of clonotype sharing between individuals. For each donor, CD4 naive and CD4 memory were each given three plates, CD8 naive was given two plates, and CD8 memory was given one plate. Each donor's leukapheresis produced roughly between about 0.9 and 9.5 billion PBMCs. General conclusions and limits of the study: Even with the large sequencing depth, rarefaction of the sorted-subset datasets indicated that sequencing was incomplete. Compared with non-shared clonotypes, clonotypes shared by all four sorted-subset donors had higher generation probabilities. Larger estimated clonotype richness was generally found for naive subsets than for memory subsets. Because the study included only a small number of donors, the genetic and exposure-history diversity represented was limited. Pairwise subsampling led to the expectation that sequencing depth would affect the degree of clonotype sharing among donors. Sampling was restricted to blood, and TCR repertoires in tissue are likely to differ from TCR repertoires in blood. Sharing across a few donors was observed for around 5% of naive CD4, less than 4% of naive CD8, 2% to 2.5% of memory CD4, and less than 0.45% of memory CD8 clonotypes.

Of note for this clone: What antigen it recognizes has not been identified. No base quality information exists; no much larger clone differs at one position.

Donors were healthy HIV-negative adults with no recently reported acute infections or vaccinations. Only Caucasian adults living in Nashville, Tennessee, USA were represented among the donors. Magnetic negative selection was used to enrich CD4+ T cells, after which naive cells were positively selected on CD45RA and the negative fraction became the memory subset. Blood was collected by leukapheresis, and PBMCs were isolated by Ficoll-Histopaque density gradient centrifugation and then cryopreserved in liquid nitrogen vapor phase. Purity and quantity of every magnetically sorted T cell population were checked by analytical flow cytometry. Genomic DNA was isolated from each sorted fraction and quantified by UV absorbance on a Nanodrop 2000c. TCR CDR3 regions were amplified from genomic DNA by multiplex PCR using the deep immunoSEQ assay. Extracted genomic DNA from each cell subset was spread evenly across all wells of several immunoSEQ 96-well plates, with each plate serving as a replicate. For sorted subsets, each replicate PCR was loaded with about 0.2 ug genomic DNA, equivalent to 30,000 to 35,000 T cell genomes. Purified libraries were measured with a Qubit 3.0 fluorometer, size-checked on a Bioanalyzer 2100, and measured again with the KAPA Library Quantification kit. Every immunoSEQ 96-well plate was sequenced on a dedicated single-read 150-cycle Illumina NextSeq 550 flow cell. In the source study's methods: Because the immunoSEQ output included only junctional sequences and no quality scores, the filtering could not be the same as the filtering used for full-length reads. To assign V/J genes and CDR3, sequences were annotated against IMGT germline references using PyIR, a Python wrapper for IgBLAST v1.9. Reads with weak V/J assignments (E-value above 1e-6), missing CDR3, stop codons, out-of-frame junctions, or ambiguous translated residues were removed. V3J clonotypes were defined as sequences sharing the same inferred V gene, J gene, and CDR3 amino acid sequence. Percentage overlap between repertoires was computed as shared unique clonotypes divided by the size of the smaller repertoire. Repertoire richness was assessed with RTK rarefaction, the Chao1 estimator, and Recon v2.1 estimates of unobserved clonotypes. Generation probabilities for all TCRbeta clonotypes obtained by the gDNA method from a handful of donors were computed using OLGA. TCRdb retrieved this table from immuneACCESS and kept in-frame rearrangements only. Not all clones are present; in checked studies, unresolved V genes account for under half, and no reason is known for the remainder. V and J calls and clone size come straight from that table; D and trimming were deduced from the DNA. Here the sample has 2 million to 2.5 million clones; around 90% occur a single time. 0.3% to 0.45% of the sample belongs to the ten largest clones.

The CDR3 covers 13 residues, taking in both the cysteine and the phenylalanine. Only the CDR3 part of the read is kept: 39 bases, read in frame from the first base. Trimming removed 3 bases from V and 6 bases from J, leaving 11 bases between the germline ends. CDR1 and CDR2 are drawn from the germline V gene: KGHSH, LQKENI. The V gene is TRBV18 and the J gene is TRBJ1-1; the D gene cannot be named for sure. Sequenced: naive CD4+ T cells from PBMCs. In the paper's terms, the cell subset or site label means: CD45RA+ positively selected. The sequence came from a man aged 18 to 29 in good health. Some clones in this sample may be carry-over from other donors' samples. CDR3 reads: CASSPDTGSEAFF. The DNA sequence is given as TGTGCCAGCTCACCGGATACGGGCTCTGAAGCTTTCTTT.